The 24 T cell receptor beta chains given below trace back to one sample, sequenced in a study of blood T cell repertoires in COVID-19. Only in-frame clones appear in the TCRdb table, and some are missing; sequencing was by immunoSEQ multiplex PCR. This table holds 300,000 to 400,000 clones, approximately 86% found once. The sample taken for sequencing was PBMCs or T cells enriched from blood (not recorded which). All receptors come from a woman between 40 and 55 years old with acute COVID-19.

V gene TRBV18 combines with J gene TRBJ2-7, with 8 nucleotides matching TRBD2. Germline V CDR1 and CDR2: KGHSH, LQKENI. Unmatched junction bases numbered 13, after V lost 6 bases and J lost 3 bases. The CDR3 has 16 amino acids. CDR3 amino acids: CASSPPRGSGIYEQYF. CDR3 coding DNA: TGTGCCAGCTCCCCCCCTCGGGGTAGCGGGATCTACGAGCAGTACTTC.

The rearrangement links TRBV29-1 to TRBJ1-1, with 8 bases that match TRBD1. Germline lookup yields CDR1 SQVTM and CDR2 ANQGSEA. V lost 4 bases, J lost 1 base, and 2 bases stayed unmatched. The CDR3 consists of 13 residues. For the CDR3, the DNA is TGCAGCGTTGTTGGGACAGGGAACACTGAAGCTTTCTTT. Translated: CSVVGTGNTEAFF.

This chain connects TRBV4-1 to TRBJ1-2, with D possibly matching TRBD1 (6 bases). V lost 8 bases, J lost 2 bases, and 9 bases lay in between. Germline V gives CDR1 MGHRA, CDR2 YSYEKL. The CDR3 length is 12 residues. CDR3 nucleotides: TGCGCCAGCGCTGGACAGAACTATGGCTACACCTTC. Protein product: CASAGQNYGYTF.

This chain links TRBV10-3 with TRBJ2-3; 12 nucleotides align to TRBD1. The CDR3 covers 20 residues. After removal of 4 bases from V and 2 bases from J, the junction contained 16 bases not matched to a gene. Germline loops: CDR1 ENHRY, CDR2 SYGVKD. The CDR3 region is CAISGVPGQGAFSHTDTQYF. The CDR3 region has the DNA TGTGCCATCAGTGGAGTACCGGGACAGGGGGCCTTCTCACACACAGATACGCAGTATTTT.

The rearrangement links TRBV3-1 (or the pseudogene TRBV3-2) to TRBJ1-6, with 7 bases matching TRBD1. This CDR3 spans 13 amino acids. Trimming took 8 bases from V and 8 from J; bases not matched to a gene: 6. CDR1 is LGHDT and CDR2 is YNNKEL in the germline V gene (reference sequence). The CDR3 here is CASGNTGDSPLHF. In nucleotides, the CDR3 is TGTGCCAGCGGAAACACAGGGGATTCACCCCTCCACTTT.

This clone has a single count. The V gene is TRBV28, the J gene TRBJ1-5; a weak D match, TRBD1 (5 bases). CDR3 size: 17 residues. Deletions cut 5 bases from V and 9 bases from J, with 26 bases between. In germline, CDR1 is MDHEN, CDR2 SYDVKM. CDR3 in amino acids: CASSLYFRGGKTVPQHF. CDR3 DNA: TGTGCCAGCAGTCTATACTTTCGGGGCGGGAAGACAGTGCCCCAGCATTTT.

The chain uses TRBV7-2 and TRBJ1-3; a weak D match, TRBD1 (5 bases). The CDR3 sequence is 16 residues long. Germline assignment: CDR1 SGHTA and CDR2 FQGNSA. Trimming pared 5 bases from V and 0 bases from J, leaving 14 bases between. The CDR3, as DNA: TGTGCCAGCAGCCCCCGGGACTCATACTCTGGAAACACCATATATTTT. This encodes CASSPRDSYSGNTIYF.

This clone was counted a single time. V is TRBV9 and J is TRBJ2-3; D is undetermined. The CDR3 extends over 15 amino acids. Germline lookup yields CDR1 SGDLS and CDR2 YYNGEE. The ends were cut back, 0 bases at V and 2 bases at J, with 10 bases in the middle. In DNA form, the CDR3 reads TGTGCCAGCAGCGTAGACGGCAGGATCACAGATACGCAGTATTTT. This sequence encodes CASSVDGRITDTQYF. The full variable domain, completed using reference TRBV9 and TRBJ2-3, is DSGVTQTPKHLITATGQRVTLRCSPRSGDLSVYWYQQSLDQGLQFLIQYYNGEERAKGNILERFSAQQFPDLHSELNLSSLELGDSALYFCASSVDGRITDTQYFGPGTRLTVL.

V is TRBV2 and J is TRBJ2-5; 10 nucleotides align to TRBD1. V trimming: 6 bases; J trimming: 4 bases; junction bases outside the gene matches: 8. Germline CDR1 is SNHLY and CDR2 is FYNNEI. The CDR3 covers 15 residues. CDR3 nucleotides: TGTGCCAGCAGGAAAGACAGGGGGCTTGGAGAGACCCAGTACTTC. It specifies CASRKDRGLGETQYF.

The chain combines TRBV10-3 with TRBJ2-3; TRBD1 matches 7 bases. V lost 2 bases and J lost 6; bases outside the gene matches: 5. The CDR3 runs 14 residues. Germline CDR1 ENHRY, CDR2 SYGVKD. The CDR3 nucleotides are TGTGCCATCAGTGAGAGACAGGGTTCGGATACGCAGTATTTT. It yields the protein CAISERQGSDTQYF.

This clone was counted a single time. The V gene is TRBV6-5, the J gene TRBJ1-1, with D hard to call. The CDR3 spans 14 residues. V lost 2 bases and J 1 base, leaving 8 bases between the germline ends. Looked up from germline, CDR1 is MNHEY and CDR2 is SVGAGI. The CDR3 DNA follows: TGTGCCAGCAGTTACGGAGCGGGGAACACTGAAGCTTTCTTT. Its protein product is CASSYGAGNTEAFF.

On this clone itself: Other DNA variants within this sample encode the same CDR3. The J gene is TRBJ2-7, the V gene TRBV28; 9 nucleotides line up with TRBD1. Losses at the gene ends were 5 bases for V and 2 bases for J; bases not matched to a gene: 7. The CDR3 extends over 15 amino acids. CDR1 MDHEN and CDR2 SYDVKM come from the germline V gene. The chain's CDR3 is CASSVGTGSPYEQYF. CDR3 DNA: TGTGCCAGCAGTGTTGGGACAGGGTCCCCCTACGAGCAGTACTTC.

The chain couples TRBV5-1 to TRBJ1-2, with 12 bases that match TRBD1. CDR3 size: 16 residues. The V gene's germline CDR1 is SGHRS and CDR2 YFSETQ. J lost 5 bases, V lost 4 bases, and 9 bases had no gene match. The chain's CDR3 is CASSPAGQGANYGYTF. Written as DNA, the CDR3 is TGCGCCAGCAGCCCCGCGGGACAGGGGGCCAATTATGGCTACACCTTC.

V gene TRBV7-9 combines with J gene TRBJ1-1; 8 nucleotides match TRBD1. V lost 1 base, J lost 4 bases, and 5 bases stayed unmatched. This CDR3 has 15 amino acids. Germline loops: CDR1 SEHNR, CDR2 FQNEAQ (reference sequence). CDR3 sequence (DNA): TGTGCCAGCAGCTTAGTCATTACAGGGGGCACTGAAGCTTTCTTT. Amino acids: CASSLVITGGTEAFF.

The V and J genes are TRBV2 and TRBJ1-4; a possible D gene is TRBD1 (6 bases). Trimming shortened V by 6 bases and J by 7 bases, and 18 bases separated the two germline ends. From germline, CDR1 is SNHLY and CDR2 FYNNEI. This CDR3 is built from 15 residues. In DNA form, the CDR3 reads TGTGCCAGCAGGGCTACAGGGATTGGTCGTGAAAAACTGTTTTTT. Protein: CASRATGIGREKLFF.

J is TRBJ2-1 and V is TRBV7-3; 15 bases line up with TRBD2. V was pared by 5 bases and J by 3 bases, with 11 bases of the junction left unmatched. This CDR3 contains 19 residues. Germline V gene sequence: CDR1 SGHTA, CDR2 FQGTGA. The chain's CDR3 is CASSPGLAGGLKNYNEQFF. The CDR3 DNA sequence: TGTGCCAGCAGCCCGGGACTAGCGGGGGGCCTTAAGAACTACAATGAGCAGTTCTTC.

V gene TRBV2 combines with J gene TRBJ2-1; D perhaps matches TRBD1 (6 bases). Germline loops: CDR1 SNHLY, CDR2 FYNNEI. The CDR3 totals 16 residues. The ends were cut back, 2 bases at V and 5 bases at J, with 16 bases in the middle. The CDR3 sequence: CASSESGRGLDNEQFF. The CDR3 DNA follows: TGTGCCAGCAGTGAATCGGGCAGGGGCTTGGACAATGAGCAGTTCTTC.

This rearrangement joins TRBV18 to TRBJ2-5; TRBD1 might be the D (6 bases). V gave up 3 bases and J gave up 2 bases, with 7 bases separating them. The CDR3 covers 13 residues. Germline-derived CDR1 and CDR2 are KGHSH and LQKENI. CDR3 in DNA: TGTGCCAGCTCACCGGGACAACAAGAGACCCAGTACTTC. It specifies CASSPGQQETQYF.

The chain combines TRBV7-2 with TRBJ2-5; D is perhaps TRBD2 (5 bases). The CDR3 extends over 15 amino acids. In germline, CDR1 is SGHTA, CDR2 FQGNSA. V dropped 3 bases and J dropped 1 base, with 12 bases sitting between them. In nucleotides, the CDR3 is TGTGCCAGCAGCTTTAGTCTAGCTATCCAAGAGACCCAGTACTTC. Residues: CASSFSLAIQETQYF. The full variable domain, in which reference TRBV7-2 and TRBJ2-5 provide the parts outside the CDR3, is GAGVSQSPSNKVTEKGKDVELRCDPISGHTALYWYRQSLGQGLEFLIYFQGNSAPDKSGLPSDRFSAERTGGSVSTLTIQRTQQEDSAVYLCASSFSLAIQETQYFGPGTRLLVL.

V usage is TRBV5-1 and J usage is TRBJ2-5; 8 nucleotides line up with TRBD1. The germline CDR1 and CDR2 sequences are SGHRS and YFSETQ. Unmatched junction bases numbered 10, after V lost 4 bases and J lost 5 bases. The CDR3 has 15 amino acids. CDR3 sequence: CASSTNTGGGETQYF. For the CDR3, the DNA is TGCGCCAGCAGCACTAACACAGGGGGTGGGGAGACCCAGTACTTC.

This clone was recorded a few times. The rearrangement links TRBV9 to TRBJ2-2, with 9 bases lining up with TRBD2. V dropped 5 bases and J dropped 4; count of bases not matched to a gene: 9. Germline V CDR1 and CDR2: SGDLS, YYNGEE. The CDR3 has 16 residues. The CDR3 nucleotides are TGTGCCAGCAGTAAGACTAGCGGACGGGGCACCGGGGAGCTGTTTTTT. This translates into CASSKTSGRGTGELFF.

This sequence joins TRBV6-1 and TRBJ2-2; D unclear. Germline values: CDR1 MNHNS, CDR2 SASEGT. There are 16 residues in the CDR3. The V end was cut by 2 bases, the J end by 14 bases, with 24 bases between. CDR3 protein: CASSERRILSGSGLFF. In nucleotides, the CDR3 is TGTGCCAGCAGTGAACGCCGGATCCTCTCGGGTTCGGGTCTGTTTTTT.

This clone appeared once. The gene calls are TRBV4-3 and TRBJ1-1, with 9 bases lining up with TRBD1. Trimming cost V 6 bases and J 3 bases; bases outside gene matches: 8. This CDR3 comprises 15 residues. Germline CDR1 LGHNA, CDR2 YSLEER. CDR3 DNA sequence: TGCGCCAGCAGTACAGGACAGGGGTATGACACTGAAGCTTTCTTT. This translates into CASSTGQGYDTEAFF.

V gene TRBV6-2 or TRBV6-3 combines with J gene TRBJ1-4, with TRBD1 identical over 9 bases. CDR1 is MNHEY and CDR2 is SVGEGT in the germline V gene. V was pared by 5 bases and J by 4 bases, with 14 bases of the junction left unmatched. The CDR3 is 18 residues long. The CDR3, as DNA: TGTGCCAGCAGTCTCAAGAGGGACAGGGCCTTGGGTAATGAAAAACTGTTTTTT. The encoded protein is CASSLKRDRALGNEKLFF.